The rows below give T cell receptor beta chains drawn from one sample of a study of molecular identifiers for immune sequencing clone quantification. TCRdb independently ran MiXCR on the PCR reads; one entry per CDR3 protein. The profile covers under 600,000 distinct CDR3 sequences, with about 22% appearing a single time and 0.7% to 1% taken by the ten largest. Sequencing was performed on naive CD8+ T cells from blood, with Jurkat cell RNA spiked in. These receptors all come from a human donor in good health. Some libraries in this study had Jurkat cell RNA spiked in. CDR3s include the opening cysteine and the closing phenylalanine or tryptophan. The D gene is left open where the match is weak. Not every row has a clone size; where given, it reads once, few, many or a size class.

>NA|TRBV6-2/TRBV6-3|many|TRBJ2-3
TGTGCCAGCAGTTACCTGGATACGCAGTATTTT
CASSYLDTQYF
>NA|TRBV6-2/TRBV6-3|many|TRBJ1-1
TGTGCCAGCAGTTACCCCCCACGTGAAGCTTTCTTT
CASSYPPREAFF
>TRBD2|TRBV4-1|NA|TRBJ2-1
TGCGCCAGCAGTGTGCGGGAGACTTTCGGGAACAATGAGCGGTTCTTC
CASSVRETFGNNERFF
>NA|TRBV14|many|TRBJ2-2
TGTGCCAGCAGTTTCACAGGGAACACCGGGGAGCTGTTTTTT
CASSFTGNTGELFF
>TRBD2|TRBV9|NA|TRBJ2-3
TGTGCCAGCAGCGTCGGACTAGCGGGGGTTACAGATACGCAGTATTTT
CASSVGLAGVTDTQYF
>TRBD1|TRBV28|many|TRBJ2-7
TGTGCCAGCAGTTTCGGACAGGGGGCCGAGCAGTACTTC
CASSFGQGAEQYF
>NA|TRBV20-1|many|TRBJ2-1
TGCAGTGCTAGTTTAGAAAGGGGTTTGTTCGGTGAGCAGTTCTTC
CSASLERGLFGEQFF
>TRBD2|TRBV5-6|few|TRBJ2-7
TGTGCCAGCAGCTTCCGGGACTATTACGAGCAGTACTTC
CASSFRDYYEQYF
>NA|TRBV23-1|NA|TRBJ2-5
TGCGCCAGCGGCCTTGAGGGAGAGACCCAGTACTTC
CASGLEGETQYF
>NA|TRBV12-3/TRBV12-4|NA|TRBJ2-1
TGTGCCAGCAGTCCCCCGACGGAATCCGGGCAGTGCTTC
CASSPPTESGQCF
>NA|TRBV27|many|TRBJ1-1
TGTGCCAGCAGTCCCTGGGGAGACCCGATAACTGAAGCTTTCTTT
CASSPWGDPITEAFF
>NA|TRBV9|many|TRBJ1-3
TGTGCCAGCAGCGTAACTGACGACTCTGGAAACACCATATATTTT
CASSVTDDSGNTIYF
>NA|TRBV6-2/TRBV6-3|few|TRBJ1-5
TGTGCCAGCAGTTACTCGAGCCGGGGATGGCAGCCCCAGCATTTT
CASSYSSRGWQPQHF
>TRBD1|TRBV10-3|NA|TRBJ2-7
TGTGCCATCAGTGGGGTCCGGGACAGGTCCTACGAGCAGTACTTC
CAISGVRDRSYEQYF
>NA|TRBV9|once|TRBJ2-2
TGTGCCAGCAGCGTTGATCCCGGGACTCGAAACACCGGGGGGCTGTTTTTT
CASSVDPGTRNTGGLFF
>TRBD1|TRBV30|once|TRBJ2-7
TGTGCCTGGGGGGGGGACAGGGGGCCCGACCTCATTTCCTACGAGCAGTACTTC
CAWGGDRGPDLISYEQYF
>NA|TRBV20-1|many|TRBJ2-2
TGCAGTGCTAGCTTGGGGAACACCGGGGAGCTGTTTTTT
CSASLGNTGELFF
>NA|TRBV7-9|many|TRBJ1-1
TGTGCCAGCAGCAACCGGGACCAGCTTGTGGCTGAAGCTTTCTTT
CASSNRDQLVAEAFF
>TRBD2|TRBV7-2|many|TRBJ2-1
TGTGCCAGCAGCCGACTAGCGGGGGGCTACAATGAGCAGTTCTTC
CASSRLAGGYNEQFF
>NA|TRBV7-9|many|TRBJ1-1
TGTGCCAGCAGCTTCGCAGCCTACAACCTTGGAGCTTTCTTT
CASSFAAYNLGAFF
>NA|TRBV7-9|many|TRBJ1-1
TGTGCCAGCAGTCCAGGCTTCCTGAACACTGAAGCTTTCTTT
CASSPGFLNTEAFF
>TRBD1|TRBV6-1|few|TRBJ1-1
TGTGCCAGCAGTGCCTCCGGGACAGGGGGCTCTGAAGCTTTCTTT
CASSASGTGGSEAFF
>NA|TRBV5-6|many|TRBJ2-7
TGTGCCAGCAGCTTGGAACCAGCCGAGGCCTACGAGCAGTACTTC
CASSLEPAEAYEQYF
>NA|TRBV4-3|NA|TRBJ1-2
TGCGCCAGCAGCCAAGGTCCGGGCGGCCGCCAGAACTATGGCTACACCTTC
CASSQGPGGRQNYGYTF
>TRBD1|TRBV28|few|TRBJ1-6
TGTGCCAGCAGTTCGGGACAGGGAGATTCACCCCTCCACTTT
CASSSGQGDSPLHF
>NA|TRBV7-9|few|TRBJ2-7
TGTGCCAGCAGCTTTGTCAGGAGTGAGGCCCTGACCTACGAGCAGTACTTC
CASSFVRSEALTYEQYF
>NA|TRBV3-1|NA|TRBJ2-2
TGTGCCAGCAGCCAAGTAGGTCAGAACACCGGGGAGCTGTTTTTT
CASSQVGQNTGELFF
>TRBD1|TRBV7-9|NA|TRBJ2-7
TGTGCCAGCAGCTTGGGACAGGGGGCCAACTCCTACGAGCAGTACTTC
CASSLGQGANSYEQYF
>NA|TRBV6-2/TRBV6-3|NA|TRBJ2-7
TGTGCCAGCAGCGCTACAGTATCCCTCGTGCACGGGCAGTACTTC
CASSATVSLVHGQYF
>NA|TRBV14|NA|TRBJ1-2
TGTGCCAGCAGCCAAGAATGGGCAGGTCTTAACTATGGCTACACCTTC
CASSQEWAGLNYGYTF
>NA|TRBV27|many|TRBJ2-4
TGTGCCAGCAGTTCCCTAGCCAAAAACATTCAGTACTTC
CASSSLAKNIQYF